Following are 5 T cell receptor beta chains from one sample sequenced in a study of regulatory T cells in long-lasting Graves disease. The time point was: newly diagnosed GD, antithyroid drugs for less than 3 months. PBMC-extracted RNA yielded the TCR library. Arm-PCR of CDR3 regions and iRepertoire HTBI primers were the basis on which TCR beta libraries were built. TCRdb processed the multiplex PCR reads anew with MiXCR; each CDR3 protein has one entry. The sample records around 470,000 distinct CDR3 sequences, about 14% being singletons. The data also belong to a second study, concerning T cells in Graves' hyperthyroidism and ophthalmopathy.

The sample consisted of peripheral blood mononuclear cells (PBMCs), taken at new diagnosis, from a patient treated with antithyroid drugs. Source of these receptors: a woman in her forties or fifties with Graves disease.

This clonotype was picked up many times. J is TRBJ1-1 and V is TRBV4-1; D is perhaps TRBD1 (6 bases). Germline V gene sequence: CDR1 MGHRA, CDR2 YSYEKL. Between the trimmed V and J ends, which lost 3 bases and 10 bases, there was a span of 15 bases. This CDR3 has 13 residues. The DNA for the CDR3 is TGCGCCAGCAGCCAGGCTGGGGGGGCGGGAGCTTTCTTT. This encodes CASSQAGGAGAFF.

This clonotype was counted only a few times. J is TRBJ2-3 and V is TRBV11-2; 7 nucleotides align to TRBD1. CDR1 SGHAT and CDR2 FQNNGV come from the germline V gene. With V trimmed by 5 bases and J by 0 bases, 8 bases remained unmatched. There are 16 residues in the CDR3. The CDR3 DNA reads as TGTGCCAGCAGCCAAACTCGGGGACAGAGCACAGATACGCAGTATTTT. Its translation: CASSQTRGQSTDTQYF.

The rearrangement uses TRBV5-1 and TRBJ1-2; tentatively, D is TRBD1 (5 bases). V lost 4 bases and J lost 1, with 11 bases in between. The germline gives CDR1 SGHRS, CDR2 YFSETQ. CDR3 length: 14 residues. CDR3 in amino acids: CASSTGLFNYGYTF. The CDR3 DNA follows: TGCGCCAGCAGCACGGGACTGTTTAACTATGGCTACACCTTC.

The genes are TRBV5-1 and TRBJ2-7; D perhaps matches TRBD1 (6 bases). Trimming pared 3 bases from V and 0 bases from J, leaving 16 bases between. The CDR3 is made up of 16 amino acids. CDR1 SGHRS and CDR2 YFSETQ come from the germline V gene. CDR3 coding DNA: TGCGCCAGCAGCTCGGATCCGGACAGAGCCTCCTACGAGCAGTACTTC. Its translation is CASSSDPDRASYEQYF.

The genes are TRBV28 and TRBJ2-1; 10 nucleotides match TRBD2. The trim removed 7 bases at V and 6 bases at J, leaving 12 bases unmatched. Germline values: CDR1 MDHEN, CDR2 SYDVKM. There are 16 residues in the CDR3. The CDR3 protein is CASTSIPAGGGNEQFF. Here the CDR3 DNA reads TGTGCCAGCACCTCGATACCAGCGGGAGGGGGCAATGAGCAGTTCTTC.